Below, 8 T cell receptor beta chains from the same sample are listed, as sequenced in a study of cytomegalovirus exposure and HLA in healthy donors. Amplification used 60 Vbeta primers and 13 Jbeta primers. The method was immunoSEQ multiplex PCR; TCRdb's version includes in-frame clones alone and lacks a portion of them. This table holds fewer than 200,000 clones, roughly 70% found once. Sequenced: PBMCs. These TCRs come from a girl aged 5-17 years in good health and CMV-seronegative.

The table lists this clone with a few counts. The chain links TRBV5-1 to TRBJ1-2; D unclear. This CDR3 is built from 13 residues. V was trimmed by 5 bases and J by 3 bases, leaving 11 bases between them. From germline, CDR1 is SGHRS and CDR2 YFSETQ. In DNA, the CDR3 is TGCGCCAGCAGTAACGAGGGTCACTATGGCTACACCTTC. This codes for CASSNEGHYGYTF. The full variable domain, with the rest looked up from reference TRBV5-1 and TRBJ1-2, is KAGVTQTPRYLIKTRGQQVTLSCSPISGHRSVSWYQQTPGQGLQFLFEYFSETQRNKGNFPGRFSGRQFSNSRSEMNVSTLELGDSALYLCASSNEGHYGYTFGSGTRLTVV.

V and J are TRBV2 and TRBJ1-6, with D possibly being TRBD1 (5 bases). The CDR3 loop spans 14 amino acids. Germline assignment: CDR1 SNHLY and CDR2 FYNNEI. Trimming shortened V by 4 bases and J by 7 bases, and 11 bases separated the two germline ends. CDR3 residues: CASSGGGANSPLHF. CDR3 nucleotide sequence: TGTGCCAGCAGTGGGGGAGGGGCAAATTCACCCCTCCACTTT. Drawing the rest from reference TRBV2 and TRBJ1-6, the complete variable domain is EPEVTQTPSHQVTQMGQEVILRCVPISNHLYFYWYRQILGQKVEFLVSFYNNEISEKSEIFDDQFSVERPDGSNFTLKIRSTKLEDSAMYFCASSGGGANSPLHFGNGTRLTVT.

This clone came up a few times. The chain links TRBV5-6 to TRBJ1-2; 9 bases match TRBD1. The CDR3 consists of 15 residues. V lost 4 bases to trimming and J lost 4 bases; unmatched junction nucleotides: 8. The germline V gene has CDR1 SGHDT and CDR2 YYEEEE. In DNA, the CDR3 is TGTGCCAGCAGCACCGCGCCGGGACAGGGCTATGGCTACACCTTC. Translated, it gives CASSTAPGQGYGYTF. Together with reference TRBV5-6 and TRBJ1-2, the CDR3 gives the full variable domain: DAGVTQSPTHLIKTRGQQVTLRCSPKSGHDTVSWYQQALGQGPQFIFQYYEEEERQRGNFPDRFSGHQFPNYSSELNVNALLLGDSALYLCASSTAPGQGYGYTFGSGTRLTVV.

This chain links TRBV4-1 with TRBJ1-5; unclear D gene. The CDR3 is 13 amino acids. Trimming cost V 1 base and J 6 bases, with 7 bases left between them. Germline-derived CDR1 and CDR2 are MGHRA and YSYEKL. CDR3 amino acids: CASSQVSGQPQHF. The CDR3 coding sequence is TGCGCCAGCAGCCAAGTATCCGGTCAGCCCCAGCATTTT.

V is TRBV19 and J is TRBJ2-7; TRBD1 is a possible D gene (6 bases). Germline V lookup: CDR1 LNHDA, CDR2 SQIVND (reference sequence). The CDR3 is 13 residues long. V lost 5 bases and J lost 3, with 11 bases in between. CDR3 in amino acids: CASSPTGYYEQYF. DNA of the CDR3: TGTGCCAGTAGTCCGACAGGATACTACGAGCAGTACTTC.

CDR3 region: CASSTRGSDTEAFF. The DNA of the CDR3 is TGTGCCAGCAGCACCCGGGGGAGCGACACTGAAGCTTTCTTT. V usage is TRBV11-1 and J usage is TRBJ1-1, with a weak D call TRBD1 (5 bases). The CDR3 runs 14 residues. Between the trimmed V and J ends, which lost 5 bases and 3 bases, there was a span of 13 bases. Germline V gene lookup returns CDR1 SGHAT and CDR2 FQDESV (reference sequence). The complete variable domain, with remaining parts taken from reference TRBV11-1 and TRBJ1-1, reads EAEVAQSPRYKITEKSQAVAFWCDPISGHATLYWYRQILGQGPELLVQFQDESVVDDSQLPKDRFSAERLKGVDSTLKIQPAELGDSAMYLCASSTRGSDTEAFFGQGTRLTVV.

The rearrangement joins TRBV15 to TRBJ2-1, with a weak D call TRBD1 (6 bases). The CDR3 consists of 17 residues. V lost 5 bases, J lost 2 bases, and 19 bases lay in between. In germline, CDR1 is LNHNV, CDR2 YYDKDF (reference sequence). The CDR3 is CATSGHTPQGTYNEQFF. Written as DNA, the CDR3 is TGTGCCACCAGCGGACACACTCCACAGGGAACCTACAATGAGCAGTTCTTC.

V gene TRBV6-5 combines with J gene TRBJ2-7; D not resolved. The CDR3 runs 14 residues. Trimming left V 11 bases short and J 3 bases short, with 20 bases between. Germline CDR1 and CDR2: MNHEY and SVGAGI. The CDR3 sequence is CARQEAVGCYEQYF. The CDR3 DNA follows: TGTGCCCGCCAAGAGGCGGTCGGATGCTACGAGCAGTACTTC.